This TCR beta chain was found in a study of shared clonotypes between healthy human individuals. Study at large: Donor ages ranged 18 to 49 years: a couple of women, a few men. Per donor, three plates held CD4 naive cells, three held CD4 memory, two held CD8 naive and one held CD8 memory.

Clones were read by immunoSEQ multiplex PCR, and TCRdb kept only the in-frame ones, dropping some. Of about 2.1 million clones detected, 93% appear once; the ten largest clones hold approximately 1.7%. Comments on this clone: Its antigen is as yet unknown.

The germline V gene has CDR1 SGHDT and CDR2 YYEEEE. The trim removed 4 bases at V and 0 bases at J, leaving 6 bases unmatched. CDR3 size: 16 residues. As defined, naive CD8 cells were CD45RO-negative and positively selected for CCR7, with terminally differentiated effector memory CD45RA+ cells excluded. Study-level results: Despite large depth, rarefaction showed incomplete sorted-subset sequencing.

J is TRBJ2-2 and V is TRBV5-6; the match to TRBD2 covers 7 bases. This receptor was obtained from a man aged 18 to 30 in good health. Some clones in this sample may be carry-over from other donors' samples. The sample taken for sequencing was naive CD8+ T cells from PBMCs. As DNA, the CDR3 is TGTGCCAGCAGCCTGGTTGGGGGGGCGAACACCGGGGAGCTGTTTTTT. This translates into CASSLVGGANTGELFF.